These 6 T cell receptor beta chains share one sample of origin, sequenced in a study of response to subunit inactivated influenza vaccine. TCRdb independently ran MiXCR on the RT-PCR reads; one entry per CDR3 protein. The sample comprises 450,000 to 550,000 distinct CDR3 sequences, roughly 25% of which are singletons, and approximately 1.9% rests with the top ten. The sequencing used CD4+ T cells sorted from PBMCs, collected 5 days after vaccination. Every receptor here comes from a man aged 50 or older who received an inactivated influenza vaccine.

The J gene is TRBJ2-3, the V gene TRBV29-1; 7 bases fit TRBD1. With 6 bases clipped from V and 1 base from J, the junction kept 7 bases outside the gene matches. The CDR3 covers 14 residues. Germline CDR1 reads SQVTM; CDR2 reads ANQGSEA. CDR3 DNA sequence: TGCAGCGTCTCCCGGGACAGTCGCACAGATACGCAGTATTTT. Encoded protein: CSVSRDSRTDTQYF.

This clonotype has just a few counts. The V gene is TRBV27, the J gene TRBJ2-7; tentatively, D is TRBD2 (5 bases). The CDR3 contains 13 residues. Germline CDR1 MNHEY, CDR2 SMNVEV (reference sequence). V was shortened by 6 bases and J by 1 base, with 10 bases between the two germline ends. The DNA of the CDR3 is TGTGCCAGCAGGGCTAGAGGGTCCTACGAGCAGTACTTC. Protein product: CASRARGSYEQYF.

There are a few counts of this clonotype. The rearrangement links TRBV7-2 to TRBJ2-3; TRBD1 matches 8 bases. The V and J ends lost 2 bases and 2 bases, in that order; junction bases with no gene match: 6. The CDR3 runs to 16 residues. Germline CDR1 reads SGHTA; CDR2 reads FQGNSA. The CDR3, as DNA: TGTGCCAGCAGCTTAACAGGGGGTGTCCCCACAGATACGCAGTATTTT. Residues: CASSLTGGVPTDTQYF.

CDR3: CASSPWVAGGLNTEAFF. DNA for the CDR3: TGTGCCAGCAGCCCTTGGGTGGCAGGGGGCTTAAACACTGAAGCTTTCTTT. The rearrangement links TRBV5-5 to TRBJ1-1; 8 bases match TRBD1. The CDR3 is made up of 17 amino acids. The V segment lost 4 bases and the J segment 2 bases; nucleotides outside the gene matches: 13. Germline assignment: CDR1 SGHKS and CDR2 YYEKEE (reference sequence).

The chain carries TRBV7-2 and TRBJ2-1, with 13 bases fitting TRBD2. Germline V lookup: CDR1 SGHTA, CDR2 FQGNSA. The CDR3 has 16 residues. V was clipped by 5 bases and J by 7 bases; unmatched bases: 8. The CDR3, as DNA: TGTGCCAGCAGCAGACGGACTAGCGGGGGCTGGAATGAGCAGTTCTTC. Its protein is CASSRRTSGGWNEQFF.

This clonotype was picked up a small number of times. The chain joins TRBV12-3 or TRBV12-4 to TRBJ2-1, with 15 bases identical to TRBD2. V was clipped by 2 bases and J by 9 bases; unmatched bases: 5. The CDR3 has 16 amino acids. Here the CDR3 DNA reads TGTGCCAGCAGTTTAACCGGGACTAGCGGGAGGAGTGAGCAGTTCTTC. Its protein product is CASSLTGTSGRSEQFF.